Given below is one TCR beta chain in context. Its antigen remains unknown. The PCR employed 60 Vbeta primers together with 13 Jbeta primers. Some clones are missing from TCRdb's copy, which holds only in-frame ones; the method was immunoSEQ multiplex PCR. The sample holds fewer than 250,000 clones, over 75% seen once. The sample belongs to a study of cytomegalovirus exposure and HLA in healthy donors. The study, taken as a whole, reports: CMV serostatus was the sole immune exposure information available.

Per germline, CDR1 SGHVS and CDR2 FNYEAQ. V shed 5 bases and J shed 2 bases, with 11 bases lying between them. The CDR3 sequence is 14 residues long. Sequencing was carried out using PBMCs. This sequence originates from a human donor in good health. The genes are TRBV7-6 and TRBJ2-3, with a weak D call TRBD2 (6 bases). CDR3: CASSPGLYTDTQYF. The CDR3 region has the DNA TGTGCCAGCAGCCCAGGACTATACACAGATACGCAGTATTTT.